The rows below give T cell receptor beta chains drawn from one sample of a study of CD8 T cells in ankylosing spondylitis. Each CDR3 protein gets one entry after TCRdb re-called the 5' RACE reads with MiXCR. Of more than 150,000 distinct CDR3 sequences listed, about 20% are singletons. Material for sequencing was blood, either unsorted or a sorted T cell fraction (not recorded which). The receptors were sampled from a male donor under 30 with ankylosing spondylitis or in good health (not recorded which). Both conserved end residues are trimmed from each CDR3.

CDR3aa: SARDRWSSGTSSSYNEQF
v_gene: TRBV20-1
j_gene: TRBJ2-1

CDR3aa: ASSLIWDRGYEQY
v_gene: TRBV12-3/TRBV12-4
j_gene: TRBJ2-7

CDR3aa: SVDGTGVWSQY
v_gene: TRBV29-1
j_gene: TRBJ2-5

CDR3aa: ASSSNRGATKPKAF
v_gene: TRBV6-5
j_gene: TRBJ1-1

CDR3aa: ASSSHGLTNTGELF
v_gene: TRBV28
j_gene: TRBJ2-2

CDR3aa: ASTTIWGTGKTEAF
v_gene: TRBV11-1
j_gene: TRBJ1-1

CDR3aa: ASGGGQKYNEQF
v_gene: TRBV6-2/TRBV6-3
j_gene: TRBJ2-1

CDR3aa: ASSTLTGTWF
v_gene: TRBV5-5
j_gene: TRBJ1-4

CDR3aa: ASSWMGLPYEQY
v_gene: TRBV27
j_gene: TRBJ2-7

CDR3aa: SAGGGGRTDTQY
v_gene: TRBV29-1
j_gene: TRBJ2-3

CDR3aa: ASSEDYLLGNEQF
v_gene: TRBV6-4
j_gene: TRBJ2-1

CDR3aa: ASSFGRVYEQY
v_gene: TRBV12-3/TRBV12-4
j_gene: TRBJ2-7

CDR3aa: ASSQEGDRGRQF
v_gene: TRBV4-3
j_gene: TRBJ2-1

CDR3aa: ASQDRGYEQY
v_gene: TRBV2
j_gene: TRBJ2-7

CDR3aa: ASSQDSGSYSYNEQF
v_gene: TRBV4-3
j_gene: TRBJ2-1

CDR3aa: ASSVREETQY
v_gene: TRBV2
j_gene: TRBJ2-5

CDR3aa: ASSPDRGQSGYT
v_gene: TRBV12-3/TRBV12-4
j_gene: TRBJ1-2

CDR3aa: AWSAGLGNQPQH
v_gene: TRBV30
j_gene: TRBJ1-5